This paragraph reports one T cell receptor beta chain. Its antigen is as yet unknown. This sample is part of a study of cytomegalovirus exposure and HLA in healthy donors. Study-level points and caveats: Later work found most CMV-associated TCR beta chains apparently HLA-restricted. Upon later analysis, HLA-associated TCR beta chains proved more clonally expanded than other, equally common chains. TCR beta sequences numbering about 17,000 were associated with HLA alleles at 0.05 false discovery rate in a later analysis. Generally TCR sequences proved uncommon, though certain public TCRs appeared in numerous donors.

Primers included in the PCR were 60 Vbeta and 13 Jbeta primers. The method was immunoSEQ multiplex PCR; TCRdb's version includes in-frame clones alone and lacks a portion of them. The sample lists 170,000 or so clones, 77% occurring once. Unmatched junction bases numbered 15, after V lost 5 bases and J lost 4 bases. CDR1 SGHTA and CDR2 FQGNSA come from the germline V gene. The CDR3 length is 18 residues. This TCR came from a woman in her sixties in good health and CMV-seropositive. The V and J genes are TRBV7-2 and TRBJ2-5; 11 positions match TRBD2. Sequenced input: PBMCs. The DNA of the CDR3 is TGTGCCAGCAGCCCCATTACCCTTCTACTAGCGGGAGTAGAGACCCAGTACTTC. Amino acids: CASSPITLLLAGVETQYF.